The 26 T cell receptor beta chains in this list originate from one sample, sequenced in a study of memory CD4+ T cells and cytomegalovirus serostatus (dated by TCRdb to the late 2010s). A FACSAria II was used to sort memory CD4+ T cells, defined as single viable CD3+CD4+CD8-CD45RO+ cells. Library generation was performed with the immunoSEQ multiplex PCR assay. The immuneACCESS repertoire file appears here via TCRdb, limited to in-frame rearrangements. These files lack a portion of the clones; in checked studies, under half of the deficit traces to unresolved V genes, and the cause of the others is not known. The sample records 45,000 to 65,000 clones, 82% of which are singletons. The top ten clones comprise less than 0.6% of the sample. Material: memory CD4+ T cells from blood. The receptors come from an adult in good health and CMV-seronegative.

The gene calls are TRBV5-6 and TRBJ1-1; a weak D match, TRBD1 (6 bases). The ends were cut back, 0 bases at V and 3 bases at J, with 12 bases in the middle. Germline V gene sequence: CDR1 SGHDT, CDR2 YYEEEE. The CDR3 length is 15 residues. The CDR3 DNA is TGTGCCAGCAGCTTGGTGCAGGGGCGGGACACTGAAGCTTTCTTT. This codes for CASSLVQGRDTEAFF.

About this clone: At one of its ends the junction is not consistent with the germline gene, which may arise from a read error. This chain links TRBV2 with TRBJ2-2; TRBD1 is a possible D gene (6 bases). CDR3 size: 14 residues. Germline CDR1 and CDR2: SNHLY and FYNNEI. This chain's CDR3 is CASSRDTYTRELFF. The CDR3 DNA reads as TGTGCCAGCAGCAGGGACACCTACACCAGGGAGCTGTTTTTT.

The genes are TRBV7-8 and TRBJ1-3; 7 bases align to TRBD1. The CDR3 contains 18 residues. The V gene's germline CDR1 is SGHVS and CDR2 FQNEAQ. V trimming: 2 bases; J trimming: 1 base; junction bases outside the gene matches: 11. CDR3 in amino acids: CASSLSPTTGQSGNTIYF. The CDR3 bases are TGTGCCAGCAGCTTATCCCCAACGACAGGGCAGTCTGGAAACACCATATATTTT.

The rearrangement links TRBV19 to TRBJ1-1; TRBD1 might be the D (5 bases). Germline values: CDR1 LNHDA, CDR2 SQIVND (reference sequence). V dropped 6 bases and J dropped 5 bases, with 13 bases sitting between them. The length of the CDR3 is 13 residues. For the CDR3, the DNA is TGTGCCAGTAGAAGTCCAGGGAGGACTGAAGCTTTCTTT. Translating it yields CASRSPGRTEAFF.

CDR3 DNA: TGCGCCAGCAGTGACTGGTTAGTTTCCGAGAACACTGAAGCTTTCTTT. Its protein product is CASSDWLVSENTEAFF. The chain joins TRBV10-2 to TRBJ1-1, with D uncertain. V was pared by 3 bases and J by 1 base, with 15 bases between. The V gene's germline CDR1 is WSHSY and CDR2 SAAADI. This CDR3 comprises 16 residues.

The chain links TRBV5-4 to TRBJ2-1; 11 bases line up with TRBD1. This CDR3 is 15 amino acids long. The J segment lost 7 bases and the V segment lost 0 bases, leaving 3 bases of the junction unmatched. In germline, CDR1 is SGHNT, CDR2 YYREEE (reference sequence). The CDR3 spells CASSLGGQGANEQFF. The CDR3 DNA follows: TGTGCCAGCAGCTTGGGAGGACAGGGGGCGAATGAGCAGTTCTTC.

V and J are TRBV9 and TRBJ1-2; no clear D. CDR3 length: 13 amino acids. Per the germline V gene, CDR1 is SGDLS and CDR2 is YYNGEE. The V and J ends lost 4 bases and 4 bases respectively, with 11 bases between them. CDR3 sequence reads: CASSPSGPYGYTF. The CDR3 DNA reads TGTGCCAGCAGCCCGTCGGGCCCCTATGGCTACACCTTC.

The chain combines TRBV19 with TRBJ2-1; TRBD2 is a possible D gene (5 bases). V lost 5 bases and J lost 0, with 11 bases in between. The CDR3 extends over 15 amino acids. From germline, CDR1 is LNHDA and CDR2 SQIVND (reference sequence). This chain's CDR3 is CASSDGVSSYNEQFF. Written as DNA, the CDR3 is TGTGCCAGTAGTGACGGGGTTAGCTCCTACAATGAGCAGTTCTTC.

The chain employs TRBV30 and TRBJ1-1; D gene ambiguous. V gave up 5 bases and J gave up 8 bases, with 18 bases separating them. This CDR3 comprises 13 residues. Germline V gene lookup returns CDR1 GTSNPN and CDR2 SVGIG (reference sequence). Here the CDR3 DNA reads TGTGCCTGGCGAAAAAGTCAACTCCTAGAAGCTTTCTTT. Translated, it gives CAWRKSQLLEAFF.

The chain couples TRBV5-1 to TRBJ2-7; 11 bases fit TRBD2. The CDR3 sequence is 18 residues long. V gave up 4 bases and J gave up 2 bases; unmatched junction bases: 14. Germline-derived CDR1 and CDR2 are SGHRS and YFSETQ. The CDR3 DNA reads TGCGCCAGCAGCCCGAGAACTAGCGGGGGATCGGAGGCCTACGAGCAGTACTTC. Translation: CASSPRTSGGSEAYEQYF. Full variable domain (outside the CDR3, taken from reference TRBV5-1 and TRBJ2-7): KAGVTQTPRYLIKTRGQQVTLSCSPISGHRSVSWYQQTPGQGLQFLFEYFSETQRNKGNFPGRFSGRQFSNSRSEMNVSTLELGDSALYLCASSPRTSGGSEAYEQYFGPGTRLTVT.

This chain connects TRBV2 to TRBJ2-5; 8 positions match TRBD2. The germline V gene has CDR1 SNHLY and CDR2 FYNNEI. This CDR3 spans 15 amino acids. The trim removed 8 bases at V and 4 bases at J, leaving 12 bases unmatched. The CDR3 loop is CASVGSGDHPETQYF. The DNA for the CDR3 is TGTGCCAGCGTCGGTAGCGGGGACCATCCAGAGACCCAGTACTTC.

This clone was observed a few times. The chain uses TRBV5-1 and TRBJ2-1; D assignment may be TRBD1 or TRBD2 (5 bases each). The CDR3 loop spans 12 amino acids. V lost 0 bases and J lost 15, with 13 bases in between. In germline, CDR1 is SGHRS, CDR2 YFSETQ. DNA of the CDR3: TGCGCCAGCAGCTTGGAAGAGGGGTGGCCGTTCTTC. Translation: CASSLEEGWPFF.

The V and J genes are TRBV10-3 and TRBJ2-7, with TRBD1 as a possible D gene (6 bases). This CDR3 has 19 amino acids. With 0 bases removed from V and 2 bases from J, the gap between germline ends came to 23 bases. Germline assignment: CDR1 ENHRY and CDR2 SYGVKD. The CDR3 spells CAISESNLSLPGVTYEQYF. The DNA of the CDR3 is TGTGCCATCAGTGAGTCGAATCTTAGTTTGCCAGGGGTGACCTACGAGCAGTACTTC.

The sample holds a few counts of this clone. The genes are TRBV7-9 and TRBJ1-2; D is unclear. Trimming removed 5 bases from V and 5 bases from J, with 15 bases in between. There are 14 residues in the CDR3. CDR1 SEHNR and CDR2 FQNEAQ come from the germline V gene (reference sequence). The CDR3 nucleotides read TGTGCCAGCAGCCAAACTACGGGCGTTTATGGCTACACCTTC. As protein: CASSQTTGVYGYTF. Drawing the rest from reference TRBV7-9 and TRBJ1-2, the complete variable domain is DTGVSQNPRHKITKRGQNVTFRCDPISEHNRLYWYRQTLGQGPEFLTYFQNEAQLEKSRLLSDRFSAERPKGSFSTLEIQRTEQGDSAMYLCASSQTTGVYGYTFGSGTRLTVV.

The J gene is TRBJ2-3, the V gene TRBV18; D ambiguous. Trimming left V 4 bases short and J 4 bases short, with 21 bases between. In germline, CDR1 is KGHSH, CDR2 LQKENI. The CDR3 is made up of 17 amino acids. CDR3 sequence: CASSLPSGWARPDTQYF. The CDR3 DNA follows: TGTGCCAGCTCACTTCCCTCGGGCTGGGCCCGGCCAGATACGCAGTATTTT. Combining the CDR3 with reference TRBV18 and TRBJ2-3 gives the whole variable domain NAGVMQNPRHLVRRRGQEARLRCSPMKGHSHVYWYRQLPEEGLKFMVYLQKENIIDESGMPKERFSAEFPKEGPSILRIQQVVRGDSAAYFCASSLPSGWARPDTQYFGPGTRLTVL.

This chain connects TRBV27 to TRBJ2-3; TRBD2 matches 11 bases. Trimming at V came to 5 bases and at J to 5 bases, leaving 9 bases not matched to a gene. The CDR3 sequence is 16 residues long. The germline V gene encodes CDR1 MNHEY and CDR2 SMNVEV (reference sequence). The CDR3 sequence: CASSPTSGGPRDTQYF. In DNA form, the CDR3 reads TGTGCCAGCAGTCCCACTAGCGGGGGCCCACGAGATACGCAGTATTTT.

This chain links TRBV5-5 with TRBJ1-1; D gene unclear. This CDR3 comprises 13 residues. Germline V CDR1 and CDR2: SGHKS, YYEKEE (reference sequence). V was trimmed by 1 base and J by 3 bases, leaving 7 bases between them. The CDR3: CASSLLWDTEAFF. DNA of the CDR3: TGTGCCAGCAGCTTGTTGTGGGACACTGAAGCTTTCTTT.

CDR3 region: CASSDRNGDEQYF. The CDR3 DNA follows: TGTGCCAGTAGTGACAGGAACGGGGACGAGCAGTACTTC. This chain joins TRBV19 and TRBJ2-7; TRBD1 might be the D (6 bases). Germline V lookup: CDR1 LNHDA, CDR2 SQIVND (reference sequence). The CDR3 contains 13 residues. V lost 5 bases to trimming and J lost 5 bases, with 13 bases between them.

The J gene is TRBJ2-3, the V gene TRBV5-1, with D perhaps matching TRBD2 (5 bases). Germline V gene lookup returns CDR1 SGHRS and CDR2 YFSETQ. The length of the CDR3 is 16 residues. V was cut by 4 bases and J by 1 base, with 16 bases left in between. The CDR3 is CASSPLAAEGTDTQYF. The CDR3, as DNA: TGCGCCAGCAGCCCTCTGGCGGCGGAGGGCACAGATACGCAGTATTTT.

The genes are TRBV6-1 and TRBJ2-3; 10 nucleotides line up with TRBD1. Germline V gives CDR1 MNHNS, CDR2 SASEGT. Unmatched junction bases numbered 3, after V lost 6 bases and J lost 6 bases. This CDR3 has 13 residues. Written as DNA, the CDR3 is TGTGCCAGCAGGGGGACAGGGGATGATACGCAGTATTTT. This encodes CASRGTGDDTQYF.

This chain connects TRBV30 to TRBJ2-5, with a possible D match to TRBD2 (7 bases). The CDR3 runs to 14 residues. Germline V lookup: CDR1 GTSNPN, CDR2 SVGIG (reference sequence). V was clipped by 3 bases and J by 5 bases, with 16 bases between them. The CDR3 nucleotides read TGTGCCTGGAGGGGATCGGGGGGCCGTGAGACCCAGTACTTC. Its protein is CAWRGSGGRETQYF.

This chain links TRBV4-2 with TRBJ1-1; tentatively, D is TRBD1 (6 bases). Germline assignment: CDR1 LGHNA and CDR2 YNFKEQ. The CDR3 is 15 residues long. Trimming removed 8 bases at V and 2 bases at J, with 18 bases between. This CDR3 reads CASGDQQGTNTEAFF. The CDR3 DNA is TGTGCCAGCGGAGACCAACAGGGTACAAACACTGAAGCTTTCTTT.

Comments on this clone: A read error may account for a junction end that differs from germline. The chain is built from TRBV7-2 and TRBJ1-1; perhaps TRBD1 as D (5 bases). Germline CDR1 and CDR2: SGHTA and FQGNSA. The CDR3 loop spans 14 amino acids. CDR3 DNA sequence: TGTGCCAGCACCTTAGGGGTCGTGAACACTGAAGCTTTCTTT. This gives the protein CASTLGVVNTEAFF. The full variable domain, completed using reference TRBV7-2 and TRBJ1-1, is GAGVSQSPSNKVTEKGKDVELRCDPISGHTALYWYRQSLGQGLEFLIYFQGNSAPDKSGLPSDRFSAERTGGSVSTLTIQRTQQEDSAVYLCASTLGVVNTEAFFGQGTRLTVV.

This sequence joins TRBV9 and TRBJ2-1, with D tentatively TRBD1 (6 bases). The length of the CDR3 is 16 residues. V was clipped by 3 bases and J by 5 bases, with 18 bases between them. Germline-derived CDR1 and CDR2 are SGDLS and YYNGEE. The CDR3 region is CASSADPRGVDNEQFF. Written as DNA, the CDR3 is TGTGCCAGCAGCGCCGATCCCAGGGGTGTAGACAATGAGCAGTTCTTC.

This chain connects TRBV2 to TRBJ2-7, with TRBD2 matching 8 bases. Germline-derived CDR1 and CDR2 are SNHLY and FYNNEI. Trimming removed 6 bases from V and 5 bases from J; junction bases left unmatched: 9. The CDR3 is 14 amino acids. CDR3 in DNA: TGTGCCAGCAGGTTAGGGACTAGGCATAACGAGCAGTACTTC. As protein: CASRLGTRHNEQYF. Full variable domain (rest looked up from reference TRBV2 and TRBJ2-7): EPEVTQTPSHQVTQMGQEVILRCVPISNHLYFYWYRQILGQKVEFLVSFYNNEISEKSEIFDDQFSVERPDGSNFTLKIRSTKLEDSAMYFCASRLGTRHNEQYFGPGTRLTVT.

The chain combines TRBV11-2 with TRBJ1-1; D might be TRBD1 (5 bases). V was clipped by 1 base and J by 0 bases, with 9 bases between them. Germline CDR1 reads SGHAT; CDR2 reads FQNNGV. The CDR3 runs 15 residues. The CDR3 nucleotides read TGTGCCAGCAGCTTAGGACAGTTCATGAACACTGAAGCTTTCTTT. This encodes CASSLGQFMNTEAFF.